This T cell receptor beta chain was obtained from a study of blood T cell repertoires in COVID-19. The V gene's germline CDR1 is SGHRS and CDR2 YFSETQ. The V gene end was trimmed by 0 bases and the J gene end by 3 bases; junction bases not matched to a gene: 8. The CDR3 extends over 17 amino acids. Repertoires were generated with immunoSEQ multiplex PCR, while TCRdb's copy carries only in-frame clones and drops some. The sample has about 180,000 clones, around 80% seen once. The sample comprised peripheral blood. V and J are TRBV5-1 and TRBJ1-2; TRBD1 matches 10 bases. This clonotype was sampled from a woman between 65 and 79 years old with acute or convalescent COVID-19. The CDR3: CASSLGTGGPAYYGYTF. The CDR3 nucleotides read TGCGCCAGCAGCTTGGGGACAGGGGGTCCGGCCTACTATGGCTACACCTTC. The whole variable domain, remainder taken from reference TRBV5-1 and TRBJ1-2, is KAGVTQTPRYLIKTRGQQVTLSCSPISGHRSVSWYQQTPGQGLQFLFEYFSETQRNKGNFPGRFSGRQFSNSRSEMNVSTLELGDSALYLCASSLGTGGPAYYGYTFGSGTRLTVV.